This entry lists 9 T cell receptor beta chains sequenced from one sample in a study of cytomegalovirus exposure and HLA in healthy donors. PCR used 60 Vbeta primers and 13 Jbeta primers. Here immunoSEQ multiplex PCR was the method, and the copy in TCRdb shows in-frame clones only, minus some. The sample contains roughly 120,000 clones, about 80% of which appear only once. Sample: PBMCs. These receptors originate from a female donor in good health and CMV-seropositive.

The chain couples TRBV7-6 to TRBJ2-1; the D gene is possibly TRBD1 (6 bases). The germline V and J ends were trimmed by 5 bases and 5 bases, with 10 bases remaining between them. CDR1 is SGHVS and CDR2 is FNYEAQ in the germline V gene. CDR3 length equals 13 residues. Written as DNA, the CDR3 is TGTGCCAGCAGCCAGGACAGAGACAATGAGCAGTTCTTC. Protein: CASSQDRDNEQFF. Full variable domain (missing parts from reference TRBV7-6 and TRBJ2-1): GAGVSQSPRYKVTKRGQDVALRCDPISGHVSLYWYRQALGQGPEFLTYFNYEAQQDKSGLPNDRFSAERPEGSISTLTIQRTEQRDSAMYRCASSQDRDNEQFFGPGTRLTVL.

The chain has TRBV5-1 and TRBJ1-2; the D gene is possibly TRBD1 (5 bases). CDR3 size: 12 residues. CDR1 and CDR2 from the germline V gene are SGHRS and YFSETQ. V dropped 4 bases and J dropped 7 bases, with 11 bases sitting between them. The CDR3 DNA is TGCGCCAGCAGCCCGGAGGGGTTTGGCTACACCTTC. It yields the protein CASSPEGFGYTF. The full variable domain, in which reference TRBV5-1 and TRBJ1-2 provide the parts outside the CDR3, is KAGVTQTPRYLIKTRGQQVTLSCSPISGHRSVSWYQQTPGQGLQFLFEYFSETQRNKGNFPGRFSGRQFSNSRSEMNVSTLELGDSALYLCASSPEGFGYTFGSGTRLTVV.

The chain uses TRBV6-1 and TRBJ1-2; D not certain. V was cut by 10 bases and J by 3 bases, with 21 bases left in between. Germline assignment: CDR1 MNHNS and CDR2 SASEGT. CDR3 length: 15 residues. This chain's CDR3 is CATSVRGRVDYGYTF. CDR3 bases: TGTGCCACCTCTGTCCGGGGTAGGGTAGACTATGGCTACACCTTC.

The chain joins TRBV9 to TRBJ1-1; D might be TRBD1 (6 bases). CDR1 and CDR2 (germline): SGDLS, YYNGEE. There are 15 residues in the CDR3. Trimming took off 0 bases at V and 1 base at J, with 10 bases between the two ends. Here the CDR3 reads CASSVARGGNTEAFF. As DNA, the CDR3 is TGTGCCAGCAGCGTAGCCCGAGGGGGGAACACTGAAGCTTTCTTT.

The V and J genes are TRBV30 and TRBJ1-1, with D possibly matching TRBD1 (5 bases). V lost 6 bases and J 5 bases, leaving 13 bases between the germline ends. Germline CDR1 GTSNPN, CDR2 SVGIG (reference sequence). CDR3 length: 12 residues. This CDR3 reads CACRGESTEAFF. In DNA, the CDR3 is TGTGCCTGCCGGGGGGAGAGTACTGAAGCTTTCTTT.

The V call is TRBV5-1, the J call TRBJ1-5; 7 bases match TRBD1. After removal of 0 bases from V and 5 bases from J, the junction contained 5 bases not matched to a gene. The germline V gene encodes CDR1 SGHRS and CDR2 YFSETQ. CDR3 length: 15 residues. This CDR3 reads CASSLEAGGDQPQHF. Written as DNA, the CDR3 is TGCGCCAGCAGCTTGGAGGCAGGGGGAGATCAGCCCCAGCATTTT. The variable domain in full, completed from reference TRBV5-1 and TRBJ1-5, reads KAGVTQTPRYLIKTRGQQVTLSCSPISGHRSVSWYQQTPGQGLQFLFEYFSETQRNKGNFPGRFSGRQFSNSRSEMNVSTLELGDSALYLCASSLEAGGDQPQHFGDGTRLSIL.

The chain is built from TRBV18 and TRBJ1-1, with TRBD1 identical over 7 bases. The V gene's germline CDR1 is KGHSH and CDR2 LQKENI. The ends lost 5 bases at V and 7 bases at J; junction bases unmatched: 4. The CDR3 is 12 amino acids. The CDR3 nucleotides read TGTGCCAGCTCAGCCCGGGACAGTGAAGCTTTCTTT. Translated, it gives CASSARDSEAFF.

The J gene is TRBJ2-1, the V gene TRBV2; a possible D gene is TRBD1 (6 bases). The CDR3 length is 14 residues. Per germline, CDR1 SNHLY and CDR2 FYNNEI. Trimming left V 6 bases short and J 3 bases short, with 12 bases between. DNA of the CDR3: TGTGCCAGCAGCCCTACAGGGTACTACAATGAGCAGTTCTTC. Amino acid sequence: CASSPTGYYNEQFF.

CDR3 residues: CASIQGDTEAFF. CDR3 in DNA: TGTGCCAGCATACAGGGTGACACTGAAGCTTTCTTT. V and J are TRBV6-1 and TRBJ1-1; D might be TRBD1 (6 bases). The CDR3 totals 12 residues. Trimming removed 7 bases from V and 3 bases from J, with 9 bases in between. The germline gives CDR1 MNHNS, CDR2 SASEGT.